The 21 T cell receptor beta chains presented below share a single source sample, sequenced in a study of T cells in Graves' hyperthyroidism and ophthalmopathy. Amplification of TCR beta CDR3 regions used RNA as the template. The study used the HTBI primer set for a first-round RT-PCR of the TCR CDR3. Using its own MiXCR run on the multiplex PCR reads, TCRdb lists one record per CDR3 protein. Of approximately 590,000 distinct CDR3 sequences in the sample, more than 45% were seen once. Material: peripheral blood or thyroid tissue (not recorded which). These TCRs come from a woman aged 18-35 years with Graves' hyperthyroidism.

This clonotype has more than one count but fewer than ten. The chain is built from TRBV20-1 and TRBJ2-5, with 10 bases fitting TRBD2. The CDR3 has 15 amino acids. In germline, CDR1 is DFQATT, CDR2 SNEGSKA (reference sequence). With V trimmed by 0 bases and J by 5 bases, 6 bases remained unmatched. CDR3 residues: CSAREASGSLETQYF. For the CDR3, the DNA is TGCAGTGCTAGAGAGGCTAGCGGGAGTTTGGAGACCCAGTACTTC.

The chain links TRBV6-2 or TRBV6-3 to TRBJ2-7, with D uncertain. CDR1 MNHEY and CDR2 SVGEGT come from the germline V gene. CDR3 length equals 15 residues. V was pared by 0 bases and J by 2 bases, with 11 bases between. This CDR3 is CASSYSIGTTYEQYF. CDR3 bases: TGTGCCAGCAGTTACTCGATTGGTACCACCTACGAGCAGTACTTC.

This clonotype was observed a few times. The gene calls are TRBV12-3 or TRBV12-4 and TRBJ1-1, with TRBD1 identical over 9 bases. CDR3 size: 16 residues. V was pared by 5 bases and J by 2 bases, with 9 bases of the junction left unmatched. CDR3 coding DNA: TGTGCCAGCAGTCCCCAGGCGACAGGGGGAAACACTGAAGCTTTCTTT. It codes for CASSPQATGGNTEAFF.

The chain is built from TRBV10-3 and TRBJ2-7; D unresolved. The V gene lost 10 bases and the J gene lost 7 bases, with 17 bases spanning the gap. CDR1 and CDR2 from the germline V gene are ENHRY and SYGVKD. The CDR3 spans 12 residues. The chain's CDR3 is CASSQDVGEQYF. In DNA, the CDR3 is TGTGCCAGCAGCCAAGATGTGGGAGAGCAGTACTTC.

The chain carries TRBV7-2 and TRBJ1-1; no clear D. The CDR3 length is 13 residues. CDR1 and CDR2 (germline): SGHTA, FQGNSA. V gave up 5 bases and J gave up 1 base, with 8 bases separating them. The CDR3 coding sequence is TGTGCCAGCAGCCAATCATGGAACACTGAAGCTTTCTTT. This translates into CASSQSWNTEAFF.

The genes are TRBV5-6 and TRBJ1-4; D uncertain. Trimming left V 4 bases short and J 14 bases short, with 12 bases between. The germline gives CDR1 SGHDT, CDR2 YYEEEE. The CDR3 sequence is 11 residues long. DNA of the CDR3: TGTGCCAGCAGCCAAGTGGGTTTCCTGTTTTTT. Residues: CASSQVGFLFF.

This clonotype was recorded at least ten times. This chain uses TRBV20-1 with TRBJ2-5; 12 bases match TRBD2. The ends lost 5 bases at V and 4 bases at J; junction bases unmatched: 2. CDR1 and CDR2 from the germline V gene are DFQATT and SNEGSKA (reference sequence). The CDR3 is 13 amino acids. The CDR3 reads CSAQTSGRETQYF. The CDR3 bases are TGCAGTGCTCAGACTAGCGGGAGAGAGACCCAGTACTTC.

For this clonotype: A read error may account for a junction end that differs from germline. The chain joins TRBV10-3 to TRBJ2-3; TRBD1 agrees at 7 bases. The CDR3 runs to 14 residues. The germline CDR1 and CDR2 sequences are ENHRY and SYGVKD. The chain's CDR3 is CASSDSGGSDTQYF. The DNA of the CDR3 is TGTGCCAGCAGTGACTCAGGGGGATCAGATACGCAGTATTTT.

The chain joins TRBV5-5 to TRBJ2-7, with D possibly TRBD2 on 5 matching bases. CDR3 size: 14 residues. CDR1 is SGHKS, CDR2 YYEKEE, per germline (reference sequence). The ends were cut back, 0 bases at V and 2 bases at J, with 9 bases in the middle. Written as DNA, the CDR3 is TGTGCCAGCAGCTTGGGCGGGCCTACCTACGAGCAGTACTTC. Translated: CASSLGGPTYEQYF.

This clonotype was detected ten times or more. CDR3 sequence (DNA): TGTGCCACCAGTGACCCGGCGCAGTTGACCGGGGAGCTGTTTTTT. Amino acids: CATSDPAQLTGELFF. The gene calls are TRBV24-1 and TRBJ2-2, with no clear D. From germline, CDR1 is KGHDR and CDR2 SFDVKD. V was pared by 4 bases and J by 5 bases, with 13 bases between. CDR3 length equals 15 residues.

V usage is TRBV29-1 and J usage is TRBJ1-6; D uncertain. Trimming cost V 8 bases and J 6 bases, with 5 bases left between them. The CDR3 loop spans 10 amino acids. Germline CDR1 and CDR2: SQVTM and ANQGSEA. The CDR3 protein is CSQLNSPLHF. CDR3 sequence (DNA): TGCAGCCAACTTAATTCACCCCTCCACTTT. The full variable domain, with the rest looked up from reference TRBV29-1 and TRBJ1-6, is SAVISQKPSRDICQRGTSLTIQCQVDSQVTMMFWYRQQPGQSLTLIATANQGSEATYESGFVIDKFPISRPNLTFSTLTVSNMSPEDSSIYLCSQLNSPLHFGNGTRLTVT.

The chain combines TRBV5-1 with TRBJ1-4; 10 bases map to TRBD1. Germline V gene lookup returns CDR1 SGHRS and CDR2 YFSETQ. This CDR3 spans 15 amino acids. J gave up 6 bases and V 1 base, and 3 bases lay outside the gene matches. CDR3 loop: CASSLLTGGYEKLFF. CDR3 bases: TGCGCCAGCAGCTTGCTGACAGGGGGCTATGAAAAACTGTTTTTT.

This clonotype was counted ten times or more. J is TRBJ2-7 and V is TRBV2; 9 bases map to TRBD2. CDR1 is SNHLY and CDR2 is FYNNEI in the germline V gene. Germline trimming cut 10 bases from V and 5 bases from J; bases unmatched to any gene: 9. The CDR3 length is 13 residues. CDR3 DNA sequence: TGTGCCACCAAGAGGCGGGAGGGGCACGAGCAGTACTTC. It codes for CATKRREGHEQYF.

J is TRBJ2-7 and V is TRBV10-3, with D hard to call. Per germline, CDR1 ENHRY and CDR2 SYGVKD. The CDR3 runs 12 residues. Trimming stripped 10 bases from V and 1 base from J, with 11 bases between. The CDR3 region has the DNA TGTGCCAGCAGGTCCAGTTCCTACGAGCAGTACTTC. Its translation: CASRSSSYEQYF.

The CDR3 DNA sequence: TGTGCCAGCCAAGACAGGGGGTCCTACGAGCAGTACTTC. This sequence encodes CASQDRGSYEQYF. The chain uses TRBV19 and TRBJ2-7, with 9 bases lining up with TRBD1. The V and J ends lost 9 bases and 1 base, in that order; junction bases with no gene match: 4. Germline assignment: CDR1 LNHDA and CDR2 SQIVND (reference sequence). The CDR3 runs to 13 residues. Supplemented by reference TRBV19 and TRBJ2-7, the full variable domain reads DGGITQSPKYLFRKEGQNVTLSCEQNLNHDAMYWYRQDPGQGLRLIYYSQIVNDFQKGDIAEGYSVSREKKESFPLTVTSAQKNPTAFYLCASQDRGSYEQYFGPGTRLTVT.

This clonotype was found a few times. This chain joins TRBV14 and TRBJ2-7; the D gene is possibly TRBD2 (5 bases). V gave up 1 base and J gave up 3 bases, with 10 bases separating them. This CDR3 comprises 14 residues. Germline assignment: CDR1 SGHDN and CDR2 FVKESK. The CDR3 is CASSQVGSGYEQYF. The CDR3 DNA reads as TGTGCCAGCAGCCAAGTTGGGAGTGGCTACGAGCAGTACTTC. The variable domain in full, with the rest retrieved from reference TRBV14 and TRBJ2-7, is EAGVTQFPSHSVIEKGQTVTLRCDPISGHDNLYWYRRVMGKEIKFLLHFVKESKQDESGMPNNRFLAERTGGTYSTLKVQPAELEDSGVYFCASSQVGSGYEQYFGPGTRLTVT.

The chain has TRBV15 and TRBJ2-5, with 8 bases lining up with TRBD2. V shed 8 bases, J shed 7 bases, and the junction held 6 bases outside the gene matches. CDR1 LNHNV and CDR2 YYDKDF come from the germline V gene (reference sequence). The CDR3 totals 12 residues. CDR3 nucleotides: TGTGCCACCCGCCGGGGGGGAGTGACCCAGTACTTC. Protein product: CATRRGGVTQYF.

This clonotype was detected only a few times. This chain links TRBV7-1 with TRBJ1-4; D call uncertain. TRBV7-1 is an ORF for which the function is uncertain. V was trimmed by 1 base and J by 6 bases, leaving 3 bases between them. This CDR3 has 12 residues. The CDR3 DNA follows: TGTGCCAGCAGCTCAGGGGATGAAAAACTGTTTTTT. Its translation: CASSSGDEKLFF.

This clonotype was picked up many times. The chain links TRBV7-3 to TRBJ1-5, with D unclear. V was clipped by 8 bases and J by 3 bases, with 8 bases between them. Germline CDR1 SGHTA, CDR2 FQGTGA. The CDR3 is 12 amino acids. The CDR3 nucleotides read TGTGCCAGCCGGCCCCCCAATCAGCCCCAGCATTTT. Amino acid sequence: CASRPPNQPQHF.

The J gene is TRBJ2-2, the V gene TRBV7-9; D may be TRBD1 (5 bases). With 5 bases removed from V and 0 bases from J, the gap between germline ends came to 7 bases. CDR3 length: 14 residues. Germline loops: CDR1 SEHNR, CDR2 FQNEAQ (reference sequence). CDR3 bases: TGTGCCAGCAGCCCAGGGTCGAACACCGGGGAGCTGTTTTTT. Translated, it gives CASSPGSNTGELFF.

The chain is built from TRBV20-1 and TRBJ2-7; a weak D match, TRBD2 (5 bases). Trimming took off 1 base at V and 2 bases at J, with 12 bases between the two ends. CDR1 DFQATT and CDR2 SNEGSKA come from the germline V gene (reference sequence). CDR3 length equals 14 residues. CDR3 sequence reads: CSARGGREPYEQYF. In DNA, the CDR3 is TGCAGTGCTAGAGGGGGTCGGGAACCCTACGAGCAGTACTTC.